A single sample is the source of the 3 T cell receptor beta chains below, sequenced in a study of blood T cell repertoires in COVID-19. Some clones are missing from TCRdb's copy, which holds only in-frame ones; the method was immunoSEQ multiplex PCR. The sample holds around 200,000 clones; over 70% are singletons and the top ten take 2.5% to 3.5%. Sequencing input: peripheral blood. These receptors came from a man aged 50 to 60 with active or convalescent COVID-19.

Notes on this clone: Other DNA sequences in the same sample also yield this CDR3. CDR3 sequence: CAWGQGRTEAFF. CDR3 nucleotide sequence: TGTGCCTGGGGACAGGGTCGAACTGAAGCTTTCTTT. The rearrangement joins TRBV30 to TRBJ1-1; the match to TRBD1 covers 8 bases. Germline-derived CDR1 and CDR2 are GTSNPN and SVGIG (reference sequence). The V gene end was trimmed by 5 bases and the J gene end by 5 bases; junction bases not matched to a gene: 4. The CDR3 spans 12 residues.

This CDR3 reads CASSRVTSGSYNEQFF. The CDR3 DNA is TGTGCCAGCAGCCGAGTGACTAGCGGCTCCTACAATGAGCAGTTCTTC. The chain combines TRBV4-2 with TRBJ2-1; 9 nucleotides agree with TRBD2. Germline loops: CDR1 LGHNA, CDR2 YNFKEQ. CDR3 size: 16 residues. Germline trimming cut 4 bases from V and 0 bases from J; bases unmatched to any gene: 4.

The CDR3 is CASARLLSGRADNEQFF. CDR3 DNA: TGCGCCAGCGCCCGTTTACTTAGCGGGAGGGCCGACAATGAGCAGTTCTTC. The gene calls are TRBV4-1 and TRBJ2-1; 11 bases are a match to TRBD2. The CDR3 is 17 amino acids. The V segment lost 8 bases and the J segment 5 bases; nucleotides outside the gene matches: 14. In germline, CDR1 is MGHRA, CDR2 YSYEKL.